The 22 T cell receptor beta chains reported below all come from one sample, sequenced in a study of control samples from healthy donors and cancer patients. Generated by immunoSEQ multiplex PCR, the TCRdb table keeps only in-frame clones and is missing some. The sample has about 94,000 clones, less than 95% seen once. Sequencing was done on a sample of blood. The receptors were sampled from a woman younger than 35 in good health.

The chain recombines TRBV20-1 with TRBJ1-4, with D possibly being TRBD1 (6 bases). V was cut by 3 bases and J by 7 bases, with 21 bases left in between. This CDR3 is 16 amino acids long. From germline, CDR1 is DFQATT and CDR2 SNEGSKA (reference sequence). The CDR3 sequence: CSASILGGSGGEKLFF. CDR3 DNA sequence: TGCAGTGCTAGTATCTTGGGGGGCTCAGGTGGTGAAAAACTGTTTTTT.

V is TRBV7-3 and J is TRBJ1-1; no firm D call. V lost 2 bases, J lost 3 bases, and 10 bases lay in between. This CDR3 is 14 amino acids long. The germline V gene has CDR1 SGHTA and CDR2 FQGTGA. The CDR3 region is CASSLLRSDTEAFF. In DNA form, the CDR3 reads TGTGCCAGCAGCTTACTACGGTCGGACACTGAAGCTTTCTTT.

The rearrangement uses TRBV19 and TRBJ2-1, with 11 bases identical to TRBD2. The CDR3 has 16 amino acids. Germline V lookup: CDR1 LNHDA, CDR2 SQIVND (reference sequence). The trim removed 3 bases at V and 2 bases at J, leaving 3 bases unmatched. CDR3 sequence reads: CASSMLAGGAYNEQFF. In nucleotides, the CDR3 is TGTGCCAGTAGTATGCTAGCGGGGGGCGCCTACAATGAGCAGTTCTTC.

The V call is TRBV4-1, the J call TRBJ2-3; D remains unclear. Germline CDR1 and CDR2: MGHRA and YSYEKL. The V end lost 4 bases, the J end lost 0 bases, and 11 bases lay between the germline ends. The CDR3 consists of 15 residues. The CDR3 spells CASSRILSSTDTQYF. Written as DNA, the CDR3 is TGCGCCAGCAGCCGAATACTTTCTAGCACAGATACGCAGTATTTT.

The chain employs TRBV5-8 and TRBJ1-2, with D hard to call. The length of the CDR3 is 11 residues. Trimming cost V 6 bases and J 9 bases, with 12 bases left between them. Germline CDR1 and CDR2: SGHTS and YDEGEE. The CDR3 DNA sequence: TGTGCCAGCACCCCACGGGTTAGCTACACCTTC. Protein sequence: CASTPRVSYTF.

The chain is built from TRBV5-6 and TRBJ1-1; 10 bases map to TRBD1. CDR3 size: 19 residues. CDR1 and CDR2 (germline): SGHDT, YYEEEE. Trimming took 7 bases from V and 3 from J; bases not matched to a gene: 21. The CDR3 spells CASGMIPGTGVGEDTEAFF. CDR3 nucleotide sequence: TGTGCCAGCGGCATGATCCCCGGGACAGGGGTAGGGGAAGACACTGAAGCTTTCTTT.

V is TRBV2 and J is TRBJ1-5; no definite D call. The CDR3 loop spans 13 amino acids. Germline V CDR1 and CDR2: SNHLY, FYNNEI. Trimming shortened V by 6 bases and J by 16 bases, and 22 bases separated the two germline ends. CDR3 in DNA: TGTGCCAGCAGCGAGGGTTATGAATTTGAGGGTCATTTT. As protein: CASSEGYEFEGHF.

The chain joins TRBV3-1 (or the pseudogene TRBV3-2) to TRBJ1-4, with 7 positions matching TRBD1. Germline V gene data show CDR1 as LGHDT and CDR2 as YNNKEL (reference sequence). CDR3 size: 15 residues. The V segment lost 2 bases and the J segment 2 bases; nucleotides outside the gene matches: 2. CDR3 loop: CASSQMGQTNEKLFF. The CDR3 DNA is TGTGCCAGCAGCCAAATGGGACAGACTAATGAAAAACTGTTTTTT.

V and J are TRBV7-2 and TRBJ1-2; D not certain. There are 15 residues in the CDR3. V lost 1 base and J 8 bases, leaving 17 bases between the germline ends. In germline, CDR1 is SGHTA, CDR2 FQGNSA. CDR3 sequence reads: CASSLDYRPERGYTF. The CDR3 DNA reads as TGTGCCAGCAGCTTAGATTACAGACCGGAGCGGGGCTACACCTTC.

The chain combines TRBV29-1 with TRBJ2-2; a possible D gene is TRBD1 (7 bases). The V end was cut by 5 bases, the J end by 4 bases, with 20 bases between. The CDR3 runs to 16 residues. CDR1 SQVTM and CDR2 ANQGSEA come from the germline V gene. CDR3 residues: CSVQGERGAPTGELFF. The CDR3 nucleotides read TGCAGCGTTCAGGGGGAAAGGGGGGCCCCCACCGGGGAGCTGTTTTTT.

V and J are TRBV6-5 and TRBJ2-7, with 9 bases fitting TRBD2. Germline V lookup: CDR1 MNHEY, CDR2 SVGAGI. There are 12 residues in the CDR3. Trimming at V came to 6 bases and at J to 3 bases, leaving 0 bases not matched to a gene. The CDR3 DNA follows: TGTGCCAGCAGGACTAGCGGCTACGAGCAGTACTTC. Translation: CASRTSGYEQYF.

About this clone: An end of the junction differs from the germline gene, which may be a read error. The rearrangement joins TRBV10-3 to TRBJ1-5; D is unresolved. Germline CDR1 is ENHRY and CDR2 is SYGVKD. The CDR3 runs to 14 residues. The CDR3 here is CAISEGGNNQPQHF. CDR3 in DNA: TGTGCCATCAGTGAGGGAGGGAACAATCAACCCCAGCATTTT.

By share of the sample, this clone is medium-sized (0.01 to 0.1%). V and J are TRBV2 and TRBJ2-7; D perhaps matches TRBD1 (5 bases). CDR3 length equals 11 residues. Trimming took off 8 bases at V and 3 bases at J, with 8 bases between the two ends. Germline V gene lookup returns CDR1 SNHLY and CDR2 FYNNEI. In DNA, the CDR3 is TGTGCCAGCCGACAGAACTACGAGCAGTACTTC. Translation gives CASRQNYEQYF.

The genes are TRBV5-6 and TRBJ1-6; the match to TRBD1 covers 8 bases. The CDR3 covers 14 residues. Losses at the gene ends were 4 bases for V and 10 bases for J; bases not matched to a gene: 7. Germline CDR1 is SGHDT and CDR2 is YYEEEE. DNA for the CDR3: TGTGCCAGCAGCGCCGGACAGGGTTACTCACCCCTCCACTTT. Translating it yields CASSAGQGYSPLHF.

The chain carries TRBV5-4 and TRBJ2-1, with a tentative D call TRBD1 (5 bases). Germline CDR1 reads SGHNT; CDR2 reads YYREEE (reference sequence). This CDR3 has 15 residues. V was trimmed by 6 bases and J by 8 bases, leaving 21 bases between them. In DNA form, the CDR3 reads TGTGCCAGCACCAAGGGGCGCTTATACCCCCATGAGCAGTTCTTC. Translating it yields CASTKGRLYPHEQFF.

DNA of the CDR3: TGTGCCAGCAGTACCGGGACAGGGGTGGGCTACACCTTC. It codes for CASSTGTGVGYTF. The chain has TRBV2 and TRBJ1-2; 10 bases map to TRBD1. CDR3 length: 13 amino acids. Germline V gene data show CDR1 as SNHLY and CDR2 as FYNNEI. The trim removed 5 bases at V and 8 bases at J, leaving 5 bases unmatched.

The chain recombines TRBV9 with TRBJ1-1; the D is unclear. Trimming stripped 2 bases from V and 7 bases from J, with 12 bases between. The length of the CDR3 is 13 residues. Germline V gene sequence: CDR1 SGDLS, CDR2 YYNGEE. The CDR3 loop reads CASSVGTTLEAFF. CDR3 DNA: TGTGCCAGCAGCGTCGGTACAACCCTTGAAGCTTTCTTT.

V usage is TRBV9 and J usage is TRBJ1-5; TRBD1 is a possible D gene (5 bases). The ends were cut back, 2 bases at V and 0 bases at J, with 6 bases in the middle. CDR3 length equals 14 residues. CDR1 is SGDLS, CDR2 YYNGEE, per germline. The CDR3 spells CASSVDSSNQPQHF. CDR3 DNA: TGTGCCAGCAGCGTCGACAGTAGCAATCAGCCCCAGCATTTT.

This rearrangement joins TRBV27 to TRBJ1-1, with TRBD1 matching over 9 bases. The CDR3 is 13 residues long. J gave up 6 bases and V 3 bases, and 2 bases lay outside the gene matches. In germline, CDR1 is MNHEY, CDR2 SMNVEV (reference sequence). CDR3 nucleotide sequence: TGTGCCAGCAGTTTTCGGACAGGGGCTGAAGCTTTCTTT. It yields the protein CASSFRTGAEAFF.

The chain links TRBV2 to TRBJ2-7, with 7 bases aligning to TRBD1. The J segment lost 6 bases and the V segment lost 4 bases, leaving 6 bases of the junction unmatched. The CDR3 is made up of 13 amino acids. Germline V gene data show CDR1 as SNHLY and CDR2 as FYNNEI. The CDR3 nucleotides read TGTGCCAGCAGTGTATCAGGGGGTACCGAGCAGTACTTC. It codes for CASSVSGGTEQYF.

The chain links TRBV11-2 to TRBJ2-7; the D gene is possibly TRBD2 (5 bases). CDR1 and CDR2 (germline): SGHAT, FQNNGV. The CDR3 totals 13 residues. Trimming left V 0 bases short and J 5 bases short, with 8 bases between. The CDR3 here is CASSLDREDEQYF. In nucleotides, the CDR3 is TGTGCCAGCAGCTTAGATCGGGAAGACGAGCAGTACTTC.

As for this clone: This sample includes further DNA sequences coding for the same CDR3. V gene TRBV6-5 combines with J gene TRBJ2-5; possible D gene TRBD1, 5 bases. In germline, CDR1 is MNHEY, CDR2 SVGAGI. Trimming removed 3 bases from V and 1 base from J, with 6 bases in between. There are 13 residues in the CDR3. Written as DNA, the CDR3 is TGTGCCAGCAGTTATCAGGGCCAAGAGACCCAGTACTTC. Protein sequence: CASSYQGQETQYF.